In this sample, the clone carrying this T cell receptor (beta chain) turned up many times. Absence of ophthalmopathy progression within 18 months defined stable Graves' hyperthyroidism. These patients, aged 18 to 65, had recently diagnosed hyperthyroidism lasting under 2 months. Clinical symptoms, serum thyroxine, TRAb, thyroid ultrasound and orbital computed tomography informed diagnoses. Around 10 ml fresh peripheral blood yielded the PBMCs. The record originates from a study of T cells in Graves' hyperthyroidism and ophthalmopathy. V was cut by 2 bases and J by 7 bases, with 12 bases left in between. From germline, CDR1 is MDHEN and CDR2 SYDVKM. This CDR3 is built from 14 residues. Authors of the study amplified TCR beta CDR3 regions from RNA transcripts. The TCR CDR3 was amplified in a first-round RT-PCR using the HTBI primer set. Each CDR3 protein is one row after TCRdb ran MiXCR on the multiplex PCR reads. The sample yields approximately 510,000 distinct CDR3 sequences, less than 25% seen once.

Sequenced: blood. This receptor was taken from a man in his late teens or twenties with Graves' hyperthyroidism. The chain uses TRBV28 and TRBJ1-5; a possible D gene is TRBD1 (6 bases). DNA for the CDR3: TGTGCCAGCAGTTTAAGGGCAGGGGCCCAGCCCCAGCATTTT. This encodes CASSLRAGAQPQHF.